This passage covers 2 T cell receptor beta chains from one sample sequenced in a study of cytomegalovirus exposure and HLA in healthy donors. A multiplex PCR was run with 60 Vbeta primers and 13 Jbeta primers. Repertoires were generated with immunoSEQ multiplex PCR, while TCRdb's copy carries only in-frame clones and drops some. The sample includes 150,000 or so clones, approximately 81% of them seen just once. Sequencing used PBMCs. Receptors originate from a woman younger than 30 in good health and CMV-seronegative.

The chain is built from TRBV29-1 and TRBJ1-1; a possible D gene is TRBD1 (6 bases). V was pared by 6 bases and J by 1 base, with 12 bases between. This CDR3 is built from 13 residues. Germline CDR1 and CDR2: SQVTM and ANQGSEA. DNA for the CDR3: TGCAGCGTCGCCCCCAGGGGGAACACTGAAGCTTTCTTT. Protein: CSVAPRGNTEAFF.

The genes are TRBV7-9 and TRBJ2-1; 7 bases agree with TRBD2. Germline V gene data show CDR1 as SEHNR and CDR2 as FQNEAQ (reference sequence). V dropped 4 bases and J dropped 9; count of bases not matched to a gene: 6. The CDR3 has 13 residues. The CDR3 coding sequence is TGTGCCAGCAGCTCGCGACGGGGGGTTGAGCAGTTCTTC. It is translated as CASSSRRGVEQFF.